The 31 T cell receptor beta chains listed next were all sequenced from one sample in a study of blood T cell repertoires in COVID-19. Profiled with immunoSEQ multiplex PCR; TCRdb holds only in-frame clones, not every one. The sample carries under 250,000 clones, roughly 80% recorded once. The sequencing sample was made of PBMCs or T cells enriched from blood (not recorded which). These receptors came from a woman in her thirties or forties with acute COVID-19.

The gene calls are TRBV28 and TRBJ2-7; 8 bases are shared with TRBD2. The CDR3 is 14 residues long. Looked up from germline, CDR1 is MDHEN and CDR2 is SYDVKM. Germline trimming cut 3 bases from V and 5 bases from J; bases unmatched to any gene: 6. The CDR3 spells CASSFLSGTDEQYF. For the CDR3, the DNA is TGTGCCAGCAGTTTTCTTAGCGGGACCGACGAGCAGTACTTC.

This chain uses TRBV4-3 with TRBJ1-4; the match to TRBD1 covers 7 bases. Germline V CDR1 and CDR2: LGHNA, YSLEER. This CDR3 spans 13 amino acids. The trim removed 0 bases at V and 11 bases at J, leaving 3 bases unmatched. The CDR3 DNA follows: TGCGCCAGCAGCCAAGACCGGGGACAGAAACTGTTTTTT. It yields the protein CASSQDRGQKLFF.

The chain joins TRBV6-5 to TRBJ1-1; TRBD1 matches at 7 bases. Germline CDR1 reads MNHEY; CDR2 reads SVGAGI. The V segment lost 6 bases and the J segment 6 bases; nucleotides outside the gene matches: 4. The CDR3 is made up of 12 amino acids. CDR3 residues: CASSPDRAEAFF. The CDR3 coding sequence is TGTGCCAGCAGCCCCGACAGGGCTGAAGCTTTCTTT.

The J gene is TRBJ1-2, the V gene TRBV6-5, with D maybe TRBD1 (6 bases). Germline CDR1 and CDR2: MNHEY and SVGAGI. This CDR3 has 14 amino acids. V was clipped by 2 bases and J by 5 bases, with 12 bases between them. CDR3: CASSYALGGYGYTF. CDR3 coding DNA: TGTGCCAGCAGTTACGCACTAGGGGGTTATGGCTACACCTTC.

This sequence joins TRBV27 and TRBJ1-2, with a possible D match to TRBD1 (5 bases). CDR3 length: 13 amino acids. V lost 4 bases and J lost 2, with 8 bases in between. In germline, CDR1 is MNHEY, CDR2 SMNVEV (reference sequence). This CDR3 is CASSSEGNYGYTF. The CDR3 coding sequence is TGTGCCAGCAGTTCGGAGGGGAACTATGGCTACACCTTC.

This chain uses TRBV5-8 with TRBJ2-7; 14 positions match TRBD2. The V gene end was trimmed by 1 base and the J gene end by 3 bases; junction bases not matched to a gene: 15. The CDR3 is made up of 20 amino acids. Per the germline V gene, CDR1 is SGHTS and CDR2 is YDEGEE. This chain's CDR3 is CASSLWAGTSGSPDGYEQYF. CDR3 nucleotides: TGTGCCAGCAGCTTGTGGGCTGGGACTAGCGGGAGCCCCGACGGCTACGAGCAGTACTTC.

The chain uses TRBV19 and TRBJ1-5; a possible D gene is TRBD1 (5 bases). The ends were cut back, 4 bases at V and 5 bases at J, with 12 bases in the middle. Germline assignment: CDR1 LNHDA and CDR2 SQIVND (reference sequence). This CDR3 is 14 amino acids long. The CDR3 sequence: CASSTYGGDQPQHF. In nucleotides, the CDR3 is TGTGCCAGTAGTACCTACGGGGGTGATCAGCCCCAGCATTTT.

V and J are TRBV7-2 and TRBJ2-5; 7 positions agree with TRBD1. This CDR3 has 13 residues. J was trimmed by 5 bases and V by 5 bases; bases with no gene match: 5. CDR1 SGHTA and CDR2 FQGNSA come from the germline V gene. The CDR3 here is CASSDRVGETQYF. The CDR3, as DNA: TGTGCCAGCAGCGACAGGGTTGGGGAGACCCAGTACTTC.

This chain links TRBV13 with TRBJ1-3, with 8 bases that match TRBD1. V trimming: 3 bases; J trimming: 4 bases; junction bases outside the gene matches: 8. The CDR3 sequence is 16 residues long. Germline loops: CDR1 PRHDT, CDR2 FYEKMQ (reference sequence). CDR3 coding DNA: TGTGCCAGCAGCTTGGAGCCGACAGGGGCAGGAAACACCATATATTTT. The encoded protein is CASSLEPTGAGNTIYF.

J is TRBJ2-5 and V is TRBV11-2, with TRBD2 identical over 10 bases. J lost 7 bases, V lost 0 bases, and 11 bases had no gene match. The CDR3 has 17 residues. Germline CDR1 is SGHAT and CDR2 is FQNNGV. CDR3 amino acids: CASSLDRASGGQRTQYF. CDR3 nucleotides: TGTGCCAGCAGCTTAGATCGGGCTAGCGGGGGCCAGCGGACCCAGTACTTC. The variable domain in full, completed from reference TRBV11-2 and TRBJ2-5, reads EAGVAQSPRYKIIEKRQSVAFWCNPISGHATLYWYQQILGQGPKLLIQFQNNGVVDDSQLPKDRFSAERLKGVDSTLKIQPAKLEDSAVYLCASSLDRASGGQRTQYFGPGTRLLVL.

This chain uses TRBV7-9 with TRBJ1-1; 8 bases map to TRBD1. V shed 1 base, J shed 5 bases, and the junction held 12 bases outside the gene matches. Germline V CDR1 and CDR2: SEHNR, FQNEAQ (reference sequence). The CDR3 consists of 17 residues. The CDR3 loop is CASSLGGRGRADTEAFF. The CDR3 DNA sequence: TGTGCCAGCAGCTTAGGGGGCAGGGGGCGAGCGGATACTGAAGCTTTCTTT.

The chain combines TRBV5-6 with TRBJ2-3; D might be TRBD1 (5 bases). Germline loops: CDR1 SGHDT, CDR2 YYEEEE. With 1 base removed from V and 8 bases from J, the gap between germline ends came to 23 bases. The CDR3 extends over 17 amino acids. The DNA for the CDR3 is TGTGCCAGCAGCTTGTTGGTCCAGGGTAGAGCTGTTGGTACGCAGTATTTT. It yields the protein CASSLLVQGRAVGTQYF.

The chain has TRBV11-2 and TRBJ2-7; TRBD2 aligns across 7 bases. The CDR3 is made up of 15 amino acids. Germline CDR1 SGHAT, CDR2 FQNNGV. The J segment lost 3 bases and the V segment lost 5 bases, leaving 10 bases of the junction unmatched. The CDR3 coding sequence is TGTGCCAGCAGCGGAGAGAGACTAGCCGGCTACGAGCAGTACTTC. The encoded protein is CASSGERLAGYEQYF.

This chain connects TRBV7-8 to TRBJ2-5; TRBD1 agrees at 10 bases. CDR1 and CDR2 (germline): SGHVS, FQNEAQ. This CDR3 has 16 amino acids. V shed 3 bases and J 5 bases; nucleotides not matched to a gene: 9. The CDR3 here is CASSFYPGQGRETQYF. CDR3 nucleotides: TGTGCCAGCAGCTTCTATCCGGGACAGGGGAGGGAGACCCAGTACTTC.

This clone occurred a few times. This chain connects TRBV4-1 to TRBJ1-1; no reliable D call. Germline V lookup: CDR1 MGHRA, CDR2 YSYEKL. V was shortened by 0 bases and J by 10 bases, with 15 bases between the two germline ends. The CDR3 is made up of 14 amino acids. DNA for the CDR3: TGCGCCAGCAGCCAAGATCCTATCGGTGGGCGAGCTTTCTTT. Its protein is CASSQDPIGGRAFF.

The rearrangement links TRBV19 to TRBJ2-1; TRBD2 might be the D (5 bases). Looked up from germline, CDR1 is LNHDA and CDR2 is SQIVND (reference sequence). Deletions cut 1 base from V and 0 bases from J, with 10 bases between. The CDR3 has 16 amino acids. The chain's CDR3 is CASSIVARGSYNEQFF. CDR3 in DNA: TGTGCCAGTAGTATAGTAGCGAGAGGCTCCTACAATGAGCAGTTCTTC. Using reference TRBV19 and TRBJ2-1 for the parts outside the CDR3, the full variable domain is DGGITQSPKYLFRKEGQNVTLSCEQNLNHDAMYWYRQDPGQGLRLIYYSQIVNDFQKGDIAEGYSVSREKKESFPLTVTSAQKNPTAFYLCASSIVARGSYNEQFFGPGTRLTVL.

The chain uses TRBV4-2 and TRBJ1-2; weak D call: TRBD1 (6 bases). Germline CDR1 LGHNA, CDR2 YNFKEQ. This CDR3 is built from 13 residues. V was trimmed by 4 bases and J by 8 bases, leaving 14 bases between them. Here the CDR3 reads CASSRAGAAGYTF. Written as DNA, the CDR3 is TGTGCCAGCAGCCGAGCAGGGGCGGCGGGCTACACCTTC.

CDR3 nucleotide sequence: TGTGCCAGTAAATCAGGGATGTTATATCAGCCCCAGCATTTT. It encodes CASKSGMLYQPQHF. The J gene is TRBJ1-5, the V gene TRBV19; a possible D gene is TRBD1 (5 bases). V gave up 7 bases and J gave up 5 bases, with 15 bases separating them. This CDR3 contains 14 residues. CDR1 and CDR2 from the germline V gene are LNHDA and SQIVND (reference sequence).

The chain carries TRBV19 and TRBJ1-4; 8 bases align to TRBD1. The length of the CDR3 is 15 residues. Germline loops: CDR1 LNHDA, CDR2 SQIVND (reference sequence). Unmatched junction bases numbered 6, after V lost 5 bases and J lost 4 bases. In DNA, the CDR3 is TGTGCCAGTAGTCCCGGACAGGGAAATAATGAAAAACTGTTTTTT. It encodes CASSPGQGNNEKLFF.

This clone was seen a handful of times. This chain links TRBV5-4 with TRBJ2-1; 7 nucleotides agree with TRBD1. V dropped 1 base and J dropped 6; count of bases not matched to a gene: 4. The CDR3 is 14 residues long. Germline V gene lookup returns CDR1 SGHNT and CDR2 YYREEE (reference sequence). CDR3 sequence: CASSLRGPANEQFF. Written as DNA, the CDR3 is TGTGCCAGCAGCTTGAGGGGGCCTGCCAATGAGCAGTTCTTC.

This clone turned up a few times. The chain is built from TRBV6-4 and TRBJ1-4, with TRBD1 as a possible D gene (6 bases). Germline CDR1 and CDR2: MRHNA and SNTAGT. This CDR3 comprises 15 residues. Trimming cost V 6 bases and J 7 bases, with 18 bases left between them. CDR3 residues: CASRVRDNGVEKLFF. The CDR3 nucleotides read TGTGCCAGCAGAGTCCGGGACAATGGGGTTGAAAAACTGTTTTTT.

The V and J genes are TRBV4-1 and TRBJ1-2; 10 bases map to TRBD1. CDR1 and CDR2 (germline): MGHRA, YSYEKL. The CDR3 consists of 16 residues. V shed 2 bases, J shed 0 bases, and the junction held 3 bases outside the gene matches. In DNA, the CDR3 is TGCGCCAGCAGCCAACCCGGACAGGGGGCTAACTATGGCTACACCTTC. Amino acid sequence: CASSQPGQGANYGYTF.

In nucleotides, the CDR3 is TGCGCCAGCAGCTTGGGGACAGGGGTGTCCTATGGCTACACCTTC. It is translated as CASSLGTGVSYGYTF. The chain joins TRBV5-1 to TRBJ1-2; TRBD1 matches at 9 bases. Germline loops: CDR1 SGHRS, CDR2 YFSETQ. CDR3 size: 15 residues. V shed 0 bases and J 4 bases; nucleotides not matched to a gene: 4.

The rearrangement joins TRBV7-9 to TRBJ2-7; 7 nucleotides match TRBD1. The CDR3 sequence is 13 residues long. Germline V lookup: CDR1 SEHNR, CDR2 FQNEAQ (reference sequence). The V gene end was trimmed by 1 base and the J gene end by 3 bases; junction bases not matched to a gene: 0. CDR3 sequence reads: CASSLDRGYEQYF. For the CDR3, the DNA is TGTGCCAGCAGCTTAGACAGGGGCTACGAGCAGTACTTC.

This clone is a singleton in its sample. V is TRBV6-5 and J is TRBJ1-2, with D maybe TRBD1 (6 bases). Trimming stripped 7 bases from V and 7 bases from J, with 13 bases between. Germline-derived CDR1 and CDR2 are MNHEY and SVGAGI. This CDR3 region has 12 residues. CDR3 sequence (DNA): TGTGCCAGCAAACGGGGGGACACTGGCTACACCTTC. It codes for CASKRGDTGYTF.

The chain uses TRBV5-6 and TRBJ2-7, with D possibly being TRBD2 (6 bases). The V gene's germline CDR1 is SGHDT and CDR2 YYEEEE. The CDR3 loop spans 14 amino acids. V was pared by 0 bases and J by 3 bases, with 10 bases between. The CDR3 DNA follows: TGTGCCAGCAGCTTGGCCGTGGGGGGCTACGAGCAGTACTTC. Protein sequence: CASSLAVGGYEQYF.

V and J are TRBV5-1 and TRBJ2-3; weak D call: TRBD2 (6 bases). The V end was cut by 4 bases, the J end by 4 bases, with 13 bases between. The germline V gene has CDR1 SGHRS and CDR2 YFSETQ. This CDR3 comprises 14 residues. The CDR3 loop is CASSPGRGSDTQYF. The CDR3 coding sequence is TGCGCCAGCAGCCCTGGTCGGGGGTCAGATACGCAGTATTTT.

The V and J genes are TRBV6-4 and TRBJ1-6, with TRBD1 identical over 9 bases. J lost 10 bases, V lost 6 bases, and 10 bases had no gene match. The germline V gene encodes CDR1 MRHNA and CDR2 SNTAGT. CDR3 size: 15 residues. In DNA, the CDR3 is TGTGCCAGCAGACAACAGGGGGCGTCGGGATCACCCCTCCACTTT. This encodes CASRQQGASGSPLHF.

The chain uses TRBV25-1 and TRBJ2-5; the match to TRBD2 covers 15 bases. The CDR3 loop spans 16 amino acids. Trimming removed 4 bases from V and 4 bases from J; junction bases left unmatched: 4. Germline CDR1 is MGHDK and CDR2 is SYGVNS. CDR3: CASSAGLAGGRETQYF. CDR3 DNA: TGTGCCAGCAGTGCGGGACTAGCGGGGGGCAGAGAGACCCAGTACTTC. Full variable domain (missing parts from reference TRBV25-1 and TRBJ2-5): EADIYQTPRYLVIGTGKKITLECSQTMGHDKMYWYQQDPGMELHLIHYSYGVNSTEKGDLSSESTVSRIRTEHFPLTLESARPSHTSQYLCASSAGLAGGRETQYFGPGTRLLVL.

In nucleotides, the CDR3 is TGTGCCAGCAGTTACGGGACTAGCGGGAACACAGATACGCAGTATTTT. Translating gives CASSYGTSGNTDTQYF. The chain employs TRBV6-5 and TRBJ2-3; TRBD2 agrees at 13 bases. The V segment lost 2 bases and the J segment 2 bases; nucleotides outside the gene matches: 1. The germline gives CDR1 MNHEY, CDR2 SVGAGI. This CDR3 contains 16 residues.

V gene TRBV7-9 combines with J gene TRBJ2-1, with 9 bases matching TRBD1. Germline V gene lookup returns CDR1 SEHNR and CDR2 FQNEAQ (reference sequence). The CDR3 runs to 16 residues. With V trimmed by 6 bases and J by 7 bases, 13 bases remained unmatched. The CDR3 DNA is TGTGCCAGCAGACCTTGGACCGGGACAGGGACGAATGAGCAGTTCTTC. Its translation is CASRPWTGTGTNEQFF.